These 15 T cell receptor beta chains were sequenced from one sample in a study of T-cell reconstitution after alpha-beta-depleted transplantation in children. Unique molecular identifiers tagged the TCRbeta library. TCRdb fed the PCR reads into MiXCR, producing one record per CDR3 protein. The sample includes 450,000 to 600,000 distinct CDR3 sequences, over 9.5% of them seen just once. The sample consisted of PBMCs, taken before TCRalphabeta/CD19-depleted stem cell transplant. All receptors come from a child aged 2 to 10 with inherited bone marrow failure, due to receive a stem cell transplant.

This clonotype was observed many times. The chain is built from TRBV6-1 and TRBJ1-1, with a possible D match to TRBD1 (5 bases). V was cut by 5 bases and J by 0 bases, with 22 bases left in between. Germline values: CDR1 MNHNS, CDR2 SASEGT. The CDR3 runs 18 residues. CDR3 bases: TGTGCCAGCAGTCCCCCCGCGGGGCGGTTTCTCATGAACACTGAAGCTTTCTTT. As protein: CASSPPAGRFLMNTEAFF.

V gene TRBV27 combines with J gene TRBJ2-7; TRBD1 might be the D (6 bases). V was cut by 2 bases and J by 1 base, with 9 bases left in between. Germline CDR1 reads MNHEY; CDR2 reads SMNVEV (reference sequence). This CDR3 spans 14 amino acids. DNA of the CDR3: TGTGCCAGCAGTTTAAGGGACATTTCCTACGAGCAGTACTTC. Amino acids: CASSLRDISYEQYF.

CDR3 coding DNA: TGTGCCTGGATCGAGCGGGAGTATGGAGAGCAGTACTTC. It translates to CAWIEREYGEQYF. The chain couples TRBV30 to TRBJ2-7; 8 nucleotides line up with TRBD2. V lost 4 bases to trimming and J lost 7 bases; unmatched junction nucleotides: 9. The germline V gene encodes CDR1 GTSNPN and CDR2 SVGIG (reference sequence). The CDR3 sequence is 13 residues long. Based on the CDR3 plus reference TRBV30 and TRBJ2-7, the full variable domain is SQTIHQWPATLVQPVGSPLSLECTVEGTSNPNLYWYRQAAGRGLQLLFYSVGIGQISSEVPQNLSASRPQDRQFILSSKKLLLSDSGFYLCAWIEREYGEQYFGPGTRLTVT.

This clonotype was recorded at least ten times. The chain couples TRBV10-3 to TRBJ2-2; D may match TRBD1 or TRBD2 (6 bases each). The ends were cut back, 3 bases at V and 6 bases at J, with 11 bases in the middle. Looked up from germline, CDR1 is ENHRY and CDR2 is SYGVKD. This CDR3 comprises 14 residues. CDR3 loop: CAISDRGGAGELFF. For the CDR3, the DNA is TGTGCCATCAGTGACAGGGGAGGAGCCGGGGAGCTGTTTTTT.

Turning to this clonotype: This clone may be a read error of a much larger clone one base away. The chain employs TRBV2 and TRBJ1-5; D might be TRBD1 (5 bases). Germline CDR1 reads SNHLY; CDR2 reads FYNNEI. CDR3 length: 16 residues. The CDR3 region is CASSTLTVRGNQPQRF. CDR3 coding DNA: TGTGCCAGCAGTACCCTCACAGTTAGGGGCAATCAGCCCCAGCGTTTT.

This clonotype was observed at least ten times. This chain links TRBV20-1 with TRBJ2-1; D is perhaps TRBD2 (5 bases). Germline V CDR1 and CDR2: DFQATT, SNEGSKA (reference sequence). The V end was cut by 3 bases, the J end by 2 bases, with 14 bases between. The CDR3 spans 15 residues. The CDR3 reads CSASLLVPPYNEQFF. The CDR3 DNA reads TGCAGTGCTAGTTTACTAGTTCCGCCCTACAATGAGCAGTTCTTC.

The J gene is TRBJ2-1, the V gene TRBV6-5, with a possible D match to TRBD2 (6 bases). From germline, CDR1 is MNHEY and CDR2 SVGAGI. The CDR3 spans 14 residues. Trimming took 4 bases from V and 8 from J, leaving 15 bases between them. The CDR3 coding sequence is TGTGCCAGCAGTTCGTACGGGAGAGGGGATGAGCAGTTCTTC. Residues: CASSSYGRGDEQFF.

This clonotype was recorded a few times. In DNA, the CDR3 is TGCAGCGTTGACCTGGGACTAACCTATGGCTACACCTTC. Translated, it gives CSVDLGLTYGYTF. This sequence joins TRBV29-1 and TRBJ1-2, with D possibly TRBD1 on 5 matching bases. V lost 3 bases to trimming and J lost 4 bases, with 12 bases between them. Germline assignment: CDR1 SQVTM and CDR2 ANQGSEA. The CDR3 contains 13 residues.

The chain carries TRBV7-9 and TRBJ2-7, with 9 positions matching TRBD2. Germline assignment: CDR1 SEHNR and CDR2 FQNEAQ (reference sequence). The CDR3 runs 13 residues. The J segment lost 3 bases and the V segment lost 5 bases, leaving 2 bases of the junction unmatched. The CDR3 DNA reads as TGTGCCAGCAGCACTAGCGGGTACTACGAGCAGTACTTC. Translation: CASSTSGYYEQYF. Full variable domain (missing parts from reference TRBV7-9 and TRBJ2-7): DTGVSQNPRHKITKRGQNVTFRCDPISEHNRLYWYRQTLGQGPEFLTYFQNEAQLEKSRLLSDRFSAERPKGSFSTLEIQRTEQGDSAMYLCASSTSGYYEQYFGPGTRLTVT.

This clonotype has a count of ten or more. V gene TRBV27 combines with J gene TRBJ2-7; 10 bases are shared with TRBD2. Germline V gene sequence: CDR1 MNHEY, CDR2 SMNVEV (reference sequence). The J segment lost 6 bases and the V segment lost 3 bases, leaving 5 bases of the junction unmatched. The CDR3 consists of 14 residues. The CDR3 DNA reads as TGTGCCAGCAGTTTCAGCGGGAGGGCGGGCGAGCAGTACTTC. This encodes CASSFSGRAGEQYF.

This clonotype was detected many times. The chain is built from TRBV2 and TRBJ2-7; 9 bases line up with TRBD2. Germline-derived CDR1 and CDR2 are SNHLY and FYNNEI. V lost 6 bases and J lost 1; bases outside the gene matches: 7. This CDR3 is built from 15 residues. CDR3 bases: TGTGCCAGCAGCCAGTACGGACTAGCGTCCTACGAGCAGTACTTC. Translated: CASSQYGLASYEQYF.

Concerning this clonotype: The junction differs from germline at one of its ends, possibly a read error. This chain uses TRBV6-1 with TRBJ2-3; 10 nucleotides line up with TRBD1. The CDR3 runs 18 residues. Germline lookup yields CDR1 MNHNS and CDR2 SASEGT. In DNA, the CDR3 is TGTGCCAGCAGTAAAGCCGGGACAGGGGCCCCTAGCACAGATACGCAGTATTTT. Protein sequence: CASSKAGTGAPSTDTQYF.

This clonotype was detected ten times or more. The chain employs TRBV5-1 and TRBJ2-6; no clear D. CDR1 SGHRS and CDR2 YFSETQ come from the germline V gene. The CDR3 extends over 15 amino acids. Trimming pared 6 bases from V and 0 bases from J, leaving 10 bases between. CDR3 residues: CASTGRRSGANVLTF. CDR3 nucleotides: TGCGCCAGCACCGGACGGCGCTCTGGGGCCAACGTCCTGACTTTC.

This clonotype was picked up many times. The J gene is TRBJ2-7, the V gene TRBV14; 11 nucleotides line up with TRBD2. Germline assignment: CDR1 SGHDN and CDR2 FVKESK. V dropped 4 bases and J dropped 7; count of bases not matched to a gene: 6. CDR3 length: 14 residues. The CDR3 nucleotides are TGTGCCAGCAGCCCACTAGCGGGAGAGCGGGAGCAGTACTTC. Translation gives CASSPLAGEREQYF.

This clonotype appeared a few times. The V and J genes are TRBV10-3 and TRBJ1-2, with 9 nucleotides matching TRBD1. This CDR3 has 15 residues. Germline assignment: CDR1 ENHRY and CDR2 SYGVKD. V trimming: 6 bases; J trimming: 0 bases; junction bases outside the gene matches: 5. The CDR3 nucleotides are TGTGCCATCAGCTCCGACAGGGGGACTAACTATGGCTACACCTTC. Translating it yields CAISSDRGTNYGYTF.